The TCR beta chain described here comes from a study of human T cells and chemical hapten exposure. One entry per CDR3 protein results from TCRdb running MiXCR on the RACE reads. The table shows hundreds of thousands of distinct CDR3 sequences, with under 6.5% occurring only once. Time point described: patch test 2, 6 weeks after DPC sensitization. The treatment was: therapeutic diphenylcyclopropenone sensitization with weekly scalp DPC. This clonotype was observed many times. Between the trimmed V and J ends, which lost 1 base and 4 bases, there was a span of 19 bases. Per the germline V gene, CDR1 is SEHNR and CDR2 is FQNEAQ (reference sequence). The CDR3 spans 17 residues.

This sequence originates from a woman under 30 with alopecia areata. Some clones in this sample may be carry-over from other donors' samples. This chain joins TRBV7-9 and TRBJ1-2; no definite D call. Here the sequenced sample was whole blood, taken in connection with sensitization to the hapten diphenylcyclopropenone (DPC). CDR3 amino acids: CASSLVGGEGRTYGYTF. For the CDR3, the DNA is TGTGCCAGCAGCTTAGTCGGTGGAGAGGGTAGGACCTATGGCTACACCTTC.